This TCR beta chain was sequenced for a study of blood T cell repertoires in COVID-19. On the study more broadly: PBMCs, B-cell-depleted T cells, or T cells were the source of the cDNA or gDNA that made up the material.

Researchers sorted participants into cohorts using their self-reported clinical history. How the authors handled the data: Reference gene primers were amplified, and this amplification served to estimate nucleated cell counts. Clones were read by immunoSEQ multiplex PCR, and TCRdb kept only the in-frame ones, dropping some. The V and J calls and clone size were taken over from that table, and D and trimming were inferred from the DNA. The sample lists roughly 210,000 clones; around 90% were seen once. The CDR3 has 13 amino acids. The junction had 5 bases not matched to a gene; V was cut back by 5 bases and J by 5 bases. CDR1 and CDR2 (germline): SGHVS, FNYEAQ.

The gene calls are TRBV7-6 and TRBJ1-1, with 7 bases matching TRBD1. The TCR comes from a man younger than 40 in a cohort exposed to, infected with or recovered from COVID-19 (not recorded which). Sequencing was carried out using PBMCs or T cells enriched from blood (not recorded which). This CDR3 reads CASSLYRGTEAFF. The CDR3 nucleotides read TGTGCCAGCAGCCTCTACAGGGGAACTGAAGCTTTCTTT.